The sequence of this TCR beta chain was determined in a study of regulatory T cells in long-lasting Graves disease. The time point here: persistent/refractory GD, antithyroid drugs over 5 years with positive TRAb. Extracted RNA from PBMCs served as the source of the TCR library. CDR3 regions were amplified by Arm-PCR using iRepertoire HTBI primers to build TCR beta libraries. TCRdb fed the multiplex PCR reads into MiXCR, producing one record per CDR3 protein. In the table there are roughly 400,000 distinct CDR3 sequences, 20% to 25% of which are singletons. Concerning this clonotype: The antigen is unknown.

The junction had 8 bases not matched to a gene; V was cut back by 2 bases and J by 1 base. The CDR3 has 19 amino acids. The germline CDR1 and CDR2 sequences are SGHTA and FQGNSA. Notes on the study in general: There was favoring of TRBV28, TRBJ1-2 and TRBJ2-5 in persistent disease.

The sample consisted of peripheral blood mononuclear cells (PBMCs), taken when the disease was refractory, from a patient treated with antithyroid drugs. The chain employs TRBV7-2 and TRBJ2-2; 12 bases are shared with TRBD2. The receptor comes from a female donor with Graves disease. The CDR3 here is CASSLNPSGRARNTGELFF. The CDR3 DNA reads TGTGCCAGCAGCTTAAACCCTAGCGGGAGGGCCAGGAACACCGGGGAGCTGTTTTTT.